This T cell receptor beta chain is from a study of shared clonotypes between healthy human individuals. Study results and limitations: Clonotype sharing among donors likely depends on sequencing depth. Represented diversity, genetic and exposure-history alike, was limited by few donors.

On this clone: Its antigen remains unknown.

V was cut by 6 bases and J by 0 bases, with 14 bases left in between. The V gene's germline CDR1 is MNHEY and CDR2 SVGAGI. The CDR3 loop spans 15 amino acids. Profiled with immunoSEQ multiplex PCR; TCRdb holds only in-frame clones, not every one. The table includes some 2.1 million clones, 90% to 95% detected once. The specimen sequenced was naive CD4+ T cells sorted from blood. Subset here: CD45RA+ positively selected. The receptor was derived from a man aged 18-30 years in good health. The genes are TRBV6-5 and TRBJ1-1; D perhaps matches TRBD1 (6 bases). The CDR3 reads CASSLFRDMNTEAFF. In DNA form, the CDR3 reads TGTGCCAGCAGCCTCTTCCGGGACATGAACACTGAAGCTTTCTTT.